This entry features one TCR beta chain sequence. The antigen remains unidentified. These data belong to a study of cytomegalovirus exposure and HLA in healthy donors. The overall study: From donors who were HLA-typed, an early data release held around 85 million unique TCRs.

Germline-derived CDR1 and CDR2 are SEHNR and FQNEAQ (reference sequence). CDR3 length: 16 residues. The J segment lost 4 bases and the V segment lost 5 bases, leaving 11 bases of the junction unmatched. The PCR had 60 Vbeta and 13 Jbeta primers. The assay was immunoSEQ multiplex PCR, and TCRdb's table has in-frame clones only and misses some. This sample has 280,000 or so clones, with around 90% found just once. Broader study findings: Later analysis identified several of the most significant clusters that appeared linked to common viral pathogens. Cytomegalovirus association was assigned to 150 to 200 TCR beta chains.

The V call is TRBV7-9, the J call TRBJ2-3; the match to TRBD1 covers 8 bases. The sequenced sample consisted of PBMCs. The sequence came from a young woman in good health and CMV-seronegative. CDR3 in DNA: TGTGCCAGCAGCCTCCCGGACAGGGAAGTCCCAGATACGCAGTATTTT. This sequence encodes CASSLPDREVPDTQYF.